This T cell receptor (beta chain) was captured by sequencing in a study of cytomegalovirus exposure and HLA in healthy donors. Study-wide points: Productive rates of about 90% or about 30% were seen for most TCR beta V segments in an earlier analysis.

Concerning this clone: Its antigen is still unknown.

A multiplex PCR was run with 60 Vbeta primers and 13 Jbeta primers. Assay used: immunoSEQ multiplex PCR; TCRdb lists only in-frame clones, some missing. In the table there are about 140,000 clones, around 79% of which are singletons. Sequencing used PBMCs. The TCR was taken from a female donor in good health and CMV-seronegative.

The CDR3 DNA reads as TGTGCCAGCAGTGGAGGTGGAAGGGGAAACATTCAGTACTTC. It is translated as CASSGGGRGNIQYF. V usage is TRBV2 and J usage is TRBJ2-4, with a possible D match to TRBD1 (5 bases). Germline V lookup: CDR1 SNHLY, CDR2 FYNNEI. Trimming pared 4 bases from V and 6 bases from J, leaving 13 bases between. The CDR3 totals 14 residues.